The 22 T cell receptor beta chains below were found in one sample sequenced in a study of technical replicates of blood from a few donors. Profiling relied on immunoSEQ multiplex PCR, and the TCRdb table lists in-frame clones only, not all of them. The repertoire consists of some 11,000 clones, with around 93% occurring once and the leading ten covering 7.5% to 9%. Sequences were obtained from PBMCs. The source is a human donor in good health.

This chain joins TRBV10-3 and TRBJ1-5, with D perhaps matching TRBD1 (6 bases). CDR3 length: 15 residues. V lost 2 bases to trimming and J lost 3 bases, with 11 bases between them. The germline gives CDR1 ENHRY, CDR2 SYGVKD. CDR3 in amino acids: CAISEIRTDNQPQHF. CDR3 nucleotide sequence: TGTGCCATCAGTGAGATCCGGACAGACAATCAGCCCCAGCATTTT.

This chain's CDR3 is CASEQGTYEQYF. The CDR3 bases are TGTGCCAGCGAACAGGGGACCTACGAGCAGTACTTC. The rearrangement uses TRBV6-1 and TRBJ2-7; the match to TRBD1 covers 7 bases. V lost 8 bases, J lost 2 bases, and 3 bases stayed unmatched. Germline CDR1 reads MNHNS; CDR2 reads SASEGT. This CDR3 comprises 12 residues.

The rearrangement uses TRBV21-1 and TRBJ1-4; no check of the table's D call, TRBD1, against the DNA was made. TRBV21-1 counts as a pseudogene. CDR3 length: 13 residues. CDR3 DNA sequence: TGTGCCAGCAGCAAATCTGTAACAGGGAAACTGTTTTTT. Its protein is CASSKSVTGKLFF.

This chain connects TRBV6-5 to TRBJ2-7; 9 bases align to TRBD1. Losses at the gene ends were 6 bases for V and 4 bases for J; bases not matched to a gene: 10. The CDR3 has 15 amino acids. Germline V CDR1 and CDR2: MNHEY, SVGAGI. This CDR3 reads CASSITGTGQYEQYF. In nucleotides, the CDR3 is TGTGCCAGCAGCATCACCGGGACAGGGCAGTACGAGCAGTACTTC.

This rearrangement joins TRBV19 to TRBJ2-7; TRBD1 aligns across 7 bases. This CDR3 has 15 amino acids. After removal of 5 bases from V and 2 bases from J, the junction contained 9 bases not matched to a gene. Germline V gives CDR1 LNHDA, CDR2 SQIVND (reference sequence). The CDR3, as DNA: TGTGCCAGTAGTCCAGACAGGGTACTTCCCTACGAGCAGTACTTC. It codes for CASSPDRVLPYEQYF.

This rearrangement joins TRBV4-1 to TRBJ2-3; D unresolved. Trimming stripped 0 bases from V and 3 bases from J, with 16 bases between. The CDR3 contains 17 residues. From germline, CDR1 is MGHRA and CDR2 YSYEKL. In DNA form, the CDR3 reads TGCGCCAGCAGCCAAGATGTAACCCCCGGGTTTACAGATACGCAGTATTTT. Residues: CASSQDVTPGFTDTQYF.

The chain employs TRBV7-3 and TRBJ2-7, with 7 bases lining up with TRBD2. The CDR3 is made up of 15 amino acids. Germline V CDR1 and CDR2: SGHTA, FQGTGA. The junction had 5 bases not matched to a gene; V was cut back by 1 base and J by 2 bases. This chain's CDR3 is CASSLNGGLAYEQYF. The CDR3 nucleotides read TGTGCCAGCAGCTTAAACGGCGGACTAGCCTACGAGCAGTACTTC.

The chain has TRBV5-5 and TRBJ2-5, with TRBD2 identical over 12 bases. The CDR3 spans 18 residues. CDR1 is SGHKS and CDR2 is YYEKEE in the germline V gene (reference sequence). Trimming at V came to 3 bases and at J to 4 bases, leaving 13 bases not matched to a gene. CDR3 bases: TGTGCCAGCAGCTCGGGACTAGCGGGCCCAGTGTTCGGAGAGACCCAGTACTTC. Residues: CASSSGLAGPVFGETQYF.

This clone was counted between two and nine times. CDR3 nucleotides: TGTGCCAGCAGCTTAGCGTCCGGGACAGGGGATGGCTACACCTTC. It codes for CASSLASGTGDGYTF. The V gene is TRBV7-9, the J gene TRBJ1-2; 10 bases align to TRBD1. CDR1 is SEHNR and CDR2 is FQNEAQ in the germline V gene (reference sequence). V shed 0 bases and J 6 bases; nucleotides not matched to a gene: 4. The CDR3 has 15 residues.

The chain employs TRBV2 and TRBJ1-2; weak D call: TRBD1 (6 bases). CDR1 and CDR2 from the germline V gene are SNHLY and FYNNEI. Trimming pared 8 bases from V and 7 bases from J, leaving 14 bases between. This CDR3 comprises 12 residues. This CDR3 is CASGGGTPGYTF. As DNA, the CDR3 is TGTGCCAGCGGGGGCGGAACCCCTGGCTACACCTTC.

The rearrangement joins TRBV5-1 to TRBJ2-1, with 8 bases identical to TRBD1. Germline V lookup: CDR1 SGHRS, CDR2 YFSETQ. This CDR3 comprises 15 residues. Trimming removed 1 base from V and 4 bases from J; junction bases left unmatched: 4. The CDR3 is CASSLKQGVYNEQFF. CDR3 DNA: TGCGCCAGCAGCTTGAAACAGGGGGTTTACAATGAGCAGTTCTTC.

This sequence joins TRBV5-1 and TRBJ2-5, with TRBD2 matching 8 bases. The germline V gene encodes CDR1 SGHRS and CDR2 YFSETQ. The CDR3 is 15 amino acids. The V and J ends lost 7 bases and 2 bases, in that order; junction bases with no gene match: 10. Here the CDR3 reads CASRVGSGTQETQYF. The CDR3 bases are TGCGCCAGCCGGGTGGGTAGCGGGACTCAAGAGACCCAGTACTTC. The entire variable domain, with the rest obtained from reference TRBV5-1 and TRBJ2-5, is as follows: KAGVTQTPRYLIKTRGQQVTLSCSPISGHRSVSWYQQTPGQGLQFLFEYFSETQRNKGNFPGRFSGRQFSNSRSEMNVSTLELGDSALYLCASRVGSGTQETQYFGPGTRLLVL.

The V and J genes are TRBV2 and TRBJ1-1; D perhaps matches TRBD1 (5 bases). The CDR3 has 14 amino acids. V lost 8 bases, J lost 1 base, and 14 bases lay in between. Germline V gene sequence: CDR1 SNHLY, CDR2 FYNNEI. The CDR3 loop reads CASALGGENTEAFF. The CDR3 nucleotides read TGTGCCAGCGCCCTAGGAGGGGAGAACACTGAAGCTTTCTTT.

This rearrangement joins TRBV27 to TRBJ1-1; TRBD1 agrees at 8 bases. Germline V gene lookup returns CDR1 MNHEY and CDR2 SMNVEV (reference sequence). V lost 2 bases, J lost 1 base, and 6 bases stayed unmatched. The CDR3 contains 16 residues. CDR3 amino acids: CASSLNPGTGNTEAFF. In nucleotides, the CDR3 is TGTGCCAGCAGTTTAAACCCCGGGACAGGGAACACTGAAGCTTTCTTT.

Concerning this clone itself: One end of the junction varies from germline; a read error may be responsible. The chain uses TRBV29-1 and TRBJ2-1; TRBD2 agrees at 14 bases. The CDR3 runs to 13 residues. Per germline, CDR1 SQVTM and CDR2 ANQGSEA. CDR3 amino acids: CSVAPMTSGRVLF. In DNA, the CDR3 is TGCAGCGTCGCCCCAATGACTAGCGGGAGGGTGCTCTTC.

The chain links TRBV5-1 to TRBJ2-2, with 13 bases fitting TRBD2. CDR3 length: 19 residues. The trim removed 5 bases at V and 1 base at J, leaving 11 bases unmatched. The germline gives CDR1 SGHRS, CDR2 YFSETQ. CDR3 sequence: CASRVFSGTSGKNTGELFF. CDR3 nucleotides: TGCGCCAGCAGGGTATTTTCCGGGACTAGCGGGAAGAACACCGGGGAGCTGTTTTTT.

The rearrangement joins TRBV30 to TRBJ1-5, with D possibly TRBD1 on 6 matching bases. The V gene lost 0 bases and the J gene lost 9 bases, with 21 bases spanning the gap. Germline V gene sequence: CDR1 GTSNPN, CDR2 SVGIG (reference sequence). CDR3 length equals 16 residues. The CDR3 loop reads CAWSVLGRAGGGPQHF. The CDR3 DNA reads TGTGCCTGGAGTGTACTCGGCCGCGCGGGAGGGGGGCCCCAGCATTTT.

The chain recombines TRBV6-5 with TRBJ2-7, with 8 nucleotides matching TRBD1. This CDR3 has 14 amino acids. V lost 2 bases, J lost 6 bases, and 6 bases stayed unmatched. CDR1 is MNHEY and CDR2 is SVGAGI in the germline V gene. The CDR3 region is CASSYTRTGFEQYF. The CDR3 region has the DNA TGTGCCAGCAGTTACACCCGGACAGGGTTCGAGCAGTACTTC.

V is TRBV6-4 and J is TRBJ2-1; 10 bases are shared with TRBD2. CDR3 length equals 15 residues. Germline CDR1 MRHNA, CDR2 SNTAGT. J was trimmed by 6 bases and V by 3 bases; bases with no gene match: 5. CDR3 nucleotides: TGTGCCAGCAGTGAGCTAGCGGGAGAGCGCAATGAGCAGTTCTTC. This encodes CASSELAGERNEQFF.

The chain uses TRBV5-1 and TRBJ2-1; 11 bases fit TRBD2. The CDR3 is 21 residues long. The germline V gene has CDR1 SGHRS and CDR2 YFSETQ. Trimming at V came to 2 bases and at J to 4 bases, leaving 20 bases not matched to a gene. In nucleotides, the CDR3 is TGCGCCAGCAGCTTCGTCCTTAGCGGGAGGGCCACCTTAAAACTATACAATGAGCAGTTCTTC. Its translation is CASSFVLSGRATLKLYNEQFF. The full variable domain, in which reference TRBV5-1 and TRBJ2-1 provide the parts outside the CDR3, is KAGVTQTPRYLIKTRGQQVTLSCSPISGHRSVSWYQQTPGQGLQFLFEYFSETQRNKGNFPGRFSGRQFSNSRSEMNVSTLELGDSALYLCASSFVLSGRATLKLYNEQFFGPGTRLTVL.

The chain links TRBV2 to TRBJ2-7, with TRBD2 identical over 8 bases. This CDR3 is 19 amino acids long. CDR1 is SNHLY and CDR2 is FYNNEI in the germline V gene. Unmatched junction bases numbered 18, after V lost 5 bases and J lost 0 bases. The CDR3 protein is CASSPSAGGRGHYSYEQYF. The CDR3 nucleotides are TGTGCCAGCAGTCCAAGCGCGGGGGGCAGGGGTCACTACTCCTACGAGCAGTACTTC.

The rearrangement joins TRBV28 to TRBJ2-7; TRBD1 agrees at 7 bases. The junction had 15 bases not matched to a gene; V was cut back by 6 bases and J by 4 bases. CDR1 and CDR2 from the germline V gene are MDHEN and SYDVKM. The CDR3 totals 16 residues. In DNA form, the CDR3 reads TGTGCCAGCAGCCCAGAGAAAAGACAGGGTTTGTACGAGCAGTACTTC. Protein product: CASSPEKRQGLYEQYF.